Below are 12 T cell receptor beta chains sequenced from a single sample in a study of blood T cell repertoires in COVID-19. Sequencing was performed with immunoSEQ multiplex PCR; in TCRdb, only in-frame clones are kept and a portion is missing. The profile shows tens of thousands of clones, approximately 80% of them singletons. The sequencing input was peripheral blood. Every receptor here comes from a human donor in a cohort sampled during active COVID-19.

V usage is TRBV3-1 (or the pseudogene TRBV3-2) and J usage is TRBJ2-5, with D maybe TRBD1 (5 bases). The CDR3 length is 15 residues. V lost 4 bases and J 2 bases, leaving 14 bases between the germline ends. Germline V CDR1 and CDR2: LGHDT, YNNKEL (reference sequence). Written as DNA, the CDR3 is TGTGCCAGCAGCCCTAGGGGCAGGCATCAAGAGACCCAGTACTTC. It is translated as CASSPRGRHQETQYF.

Only one count was recorded for this clone. The V and J genes are TRBV7-3 and TRBJ2-3; no clear D gene. This CDR3 has 14 residues. The V gene's germline CDR1 is SGHTA and CDR2 FQGTGA. Trimming took 2 bases from V and 0 from J, leaving 6 bases between them. CDR3 coding DNA: TGTGCCAGCAGCTTATCGTCTAGCACAGATACGCAGTATTTT. Its protein product is CASSLSSSTDTQYF.

This sequence joins TRBV6-1 and TRBJ1-3, with 7 bases that match TRBD1. The CDR3 has 16 residues. J was trimmed by 0 bases and V by 1 base; bases with no gene match: 3. Germline assignment: CDR1 MNHNS and CDR2 SASEGT. CDR3 nucleotides: TGTGCCAGCAGTGAAGGGACAGGAAACTCTGGAAACACCATATATTTT. Its translation: CASSEGTGNSGNTIYF.

The V call is TRBV6-5, the J call TRBJ2-3; TRBD2 matches 8 bases. This CDR3 comprises 13 residues. The V gene's germline CDR1 is MNHEY and CDR2 SVGAGI. The junction had 4 bases not matched to a gene; V was cut back by 6 bases and J by 5 bases. The CDR3, as DNA: TGTGCCAGCAGGGGACTAGTCAAAGATACGCAGTATTTT. It is translated as CASRGLVKDTQYF.

This clone was seen only a few times. CDR3 protein: CASSYSRGRQETQYF. The CDR3 bases are TGTGCCAGCAGTTACAGCAGGGGGCGGCAAGAGACCCAGTACTTC. The V and J genes are TRBV6-5 and TRBJ2-5; TRBD1 agrees at 8 bases. Germline CDR1 and CDR2: MNHEY and SVGAGI. The CDR3 consists of 15 residues. Trimming cost V 2 bases and J 2 bases; bases outside gene matches: 4.

The chain carries TRBV9 and TRBJ2-6; 8 bases map to TRBD2. After removal of 3 bases from V and 1 base from J, the junction contained 12 bases not matched to a gene. There are 19 residues in the CDR3. CDR1 is SGDLS and CDR2 is YYNGEE in the germline V gene. CDR3 DNA sequence: TGTGCCAGCAGCGAGGCTCTAAGCGGGGGTATGTCTGGGGCCAACGTCCTGACTTTC. Its translation is CASSEALSGGMSGANVLTF. Full variable domain (rest looked up from reference TRBV9 and TRBJ2-6): DSGVTQTPKHLITATGQRVTLRCSPRSGDLSVYWYQQSLDQGLQFLIQYYNGEERAKGNILERFSAQQFPDLHSELNLSSLELGDSALYFCASSEALSGGMSGANVLTFGAGSRLTVL.

The gene calls are TRBV2 and TRBJ1-5; tentatively, D is TRBD1 (6 bases). CDR1 is SNHLY, CDR2 FYNNEI, per germline. The CDR3 consists of 13 residues. Trimming pared 8 bases from V and 8 bases from J, leaving 16 bases between. CDR3 in amino acids: CASSDSPGEPQHF. CDR3 sequence (DNA): TGTGCCAGCTCGGACAGCCCCGGGGAGCCCCAGCATTTT.

The chain is built from TRBV7-9 and TRBJ2-5; 8 nucleotides agree with TRBD1. The ends lost 5 bases at V and 4 bases at J; junction bases unmatched: 12. Germline V gene lookup returns CDR1 SEHNR and CDR2 FQNEAQ (reference sequence). The CDR3 covers 16 residues. CDR3 sequence (DNA): TGTGCCAGCAGCGATCAAGCAGGGGGCTCGGGAGAGACCCAGTACTTC. Encoded protein: CASSDQAGGSGETQYF.

The V call is TRBV6-5, the J call TRBJ2-5; the match to TRBD1 covers 9 bases. Germline assignment: CDR1 MNHEY and CDR2 SVGAGI. The CDR3 is made up of 14 amino acids. V shed 4 bases, J shed 5 bases, and the junction held 5 bases outside the gene matches. The CDR3: CASSSDRGVETQYF. DNA of the CDR3: TGTGCCAGCAGTTCGGACAGGGGTGTCGAGACCCAGTACTTC.

The CDR3 protein is CASSTDRGGYGYTF. The CDR3 DNA sequence: TGTGCCAGCAGCACAGACAGGGGAGGGTATGGCTACACCTTC. The rearrangement links TRBV7-2 to TRBJ1-2; TRBD1 agrees at 8 bases. Germline V gene data show CDR1 as SGHTA and CDR2 as FQGNSA. CDR3 length equals 14 residues. V lost 5 bases, J lost 5 bases, and 7 bases stayed unmatched.

J is TRBJ2-7 and V is TRBV7-9; TRBD1 matches 8 bases. Germline-derived CDR1 and CDR2 are SEHNR and FQNEAQ (reference sequence). The CDR3 runs 15 residues. Unmatched junction bases numbered 6, after V lost 5 bases and J lost 0 bases. The CDR3 sequence is CASSTDRASSYEQYF. CDR3 in DNA: TGTGCCAGCAGCACGGACAGGGCGAGCTCCTACGAGCAGTACTTC.

The chain employs TRBV11-3 and TRBJ1-1; D is uncertain. The germline V gene encodes CDR1 SGHNT and CDR2 YENEEA. The germline V and J ends were trimmed by 5 bases and 5 bases, with 12 bases remaining between them. This CDR3 has 13 residues. The CDR3: CASSIIRRTEAFF. The CDR3 bases are TGTGCCAGCAGCATAATCCGGAGGACTGAAGCTTTCTTT.